These T cell receptor beta chains were read from a single sample in a study of tumour-infiltrating T cells in Burkitt lymphoma. Generated by immunoSEQ multiplex PCR, the TCRdb table keeps only in-frame clones and is missing some. The sample shows around 46,000 clones, more than 25% of them seen only once. Material: tumor tissue. Source of these receptors: a human donor with Burkitt lymphoma. CDR3s include the opening cysteine and the closing phenylalanine or tryptophan. D genes are given only for firm matches. Some rows have no size entry. The others give once, few or many, or a class for an expanded clone.

d_gene,j_gene,len,abundance,v_gene,CDR3aa,CDR3nt
.,TRBJ2-3,16,.,TRBV12-1,CASSFWFLLGTDTQYF,TGTGCCAGCAGCTTTTGGTTTCTGTTGGGCACAGATACGCAGTATTTT
.,TRBJ1-2,14,few,TRBV5-4,CASSPWRENYGYTF,TGTGCCAGCAGCCCATGGCGCGAAAACTATGGCTACACCTTC
.,TRBJ2-7,15,.,TRBV18,CASSLNPGARDEQYF,TGTGCCAGCTCCCTGAACCCCGGGGCCCGGGACGAGCAGTACTTC
TRBD1,TRBJ1-1,13,.,TRBV19,CASSGQGDTEAFF,TGTGCCAGTAGTGGACAGGGGGACACTGAAGCTTTCTTT
TRBD1,TRBJ1-1,15,.,TRBV7-6,CASSLGGGGTGEAFF,TGTGCCAGCAGCTTAGGTGGGGGAGGGACAGGGGAAGCTTTCTTT
.,TRBJ2-2,18,few,TRBV9,CASSVTAGTDTNTGELFF,TGTGCCAGCAGCGTAACCGCCGGGACCGACACGAACACCGGGGAGCTGTTTTTT
TRBD1,TRBJ2-6,16,few,TRBV19,CASTRDRGSGANVLTF,TGTGCCAGTACCAGGGACAGGGGCTCTGGGGCCAACGTCCTGACTTTC
.,TRBJ1-4,15,.,TRBV6-5,CASSYSAQGREKLFF,TGTGCCAGCAGTTACTCCGCACAGGGACGCGAAAAACTGTTTTTT
.,TRBJ1-2,13,few,TRBV7-9,CASNVRQEYGYTF,TGTGCCAGCAATGTTCGACAGGAATATGGCTACACCTTC
.,TRBJ1-1,17,.,TRBV7-2,CASSSSTAGSMNTEAFF,TGTGCCAGCAGCTCCTCTACAGCAGGAAGTATGAACACTGAAGCTTTCTTT
TRBD2,TRBJ2-7,14,few,TRBV5-4,CASSLELAGYEQYF,TGTGCCAGCAGCTTGGAACTAGCGGGTTACGAGCAGTACTTC
.,TRBJ2-2,14,.,TRBV9,CASNPPGSSGELFF,TGTGCCAGCAACCCACCAGGGTCCTCCGGGGAGCTGTTTTTT
TRBD2,TRBJ2-3,19,.,TRBV7-2,CASSLGASGGAIPSDTQYF,TGTGCCAGCAGCTTAGGGGCTAGCGGGGGGGCGATTCCATCAGATACGCAGTATTTT
TRBD1,TRBJ1-2,15,few,TRBV6-6,CASSYGTGIRGGYTF,TGTGCCAGCAGTTACGGGACAGGGATCCGTGGTGGCTACACCTTC
.,TRBJ1-3,15,few,TRBV5-1,CASSFGRISGNTIYF,TGCGCCAGCAGCTTCGGACGGATCTCTGGAAACACCATATATTTT
TRBD2,TRBJ2-1,16,.,TRBV5-1,CASSPGTSGLYNEQFF,TGCGCCAGCAGCCCTGGGACTAGCGGACTCTACAATGAGCAGTTCTTC
.,TRBJ2-2,12,few,TRBV5-6,CASSFFSGELFF,TGTGCCAGCAGCTTTTTCTCCGGGGAGCTGTTTTTT
TRBD2,TRBJ2-3,18,.,TRBV10-3,CATDRGLAGGRGTDTQYF,TGTGCCACCGATAGGGGACTAGCGGGGGGGCGGGGCACAGATACGCAGTATTTT
.,TRBJ2-1,12,.,TRBV5-4,CASSLRDNEQFF,TGTGCCAGCAGCTTGCGGGACAATGAGCAGTTCTTC
.,TRBJ2-3,15,.,TRBV5-1,CASSLDGDSTDTQYF,TGCGCCAGCAGCTTAGATGGGGATAGCACAGATACGCAGTATTTT
.,TRBJ2-1,16,.,TRBV5-6,CASSLFWGSIKDEQFF,TGTGCCAGCAGCTTGTTTTGGGGGTCTATAAAAGATGAGCAGTTCTTC
.,TRBJ1-2,12,few,TRBV7-8,CASSLAAGGYTF,TGTGCCAGCAGCCTAGCGGCCGGGGGCTACACCTTC
.,TRBJ1-5,17,few,TRBV4-1,CASSQGVLGAGNQPQHF,TGCGCCAGCAGCCAAGGTGTTTTAGGCGCTGGCAATCAGCCCCAGCATTTT
TRBD1,TRBJ1-1,15,few,TRBV4-3,CASSHGGTANTEAFF,TGCGCCAGCAGCCATGGCGGGACAGCGAACACTGAAGCTTTCTTT
.,TRBJ2-3,14,.,TRBV5-1,CASSLAGGADTQYF,TGCGCCAGCAGCTTGGCCGGTGGGGCAGATACGCAGTATTTT
TRBD1,TRBJ2-7,15,few,TRBV6-5,CASSRGQAQTYEQYF,TGTGCCAGCAGTCGCGGACAGGCTCAGACCTACGAGCAGTACTTC
.,TRBJ1-3,15,.,TRBV6-6,CASSSPFTNGNTIYF,TGTGCCAGCAGTTCACCATTCACGAACGGAAACACCATATATTTT
TRBD1,TRBJ1-2,16,few,TRBV5-1,CASSLGQGAPNYGYTF,TGCGCCAGCAGCTTGGGGCAGGGGGCCCCAAACTATGGCTACACCTTC
.,TRBJ2-1,15,.,TRBV5-1,CASSPWATSYNEQFF,TGCGCCAGCAGCCCGTGGGCCACTTCCTACAATGAGCAGTTCTTC
.,TRBJ2-6,14,.,TRBV14,CASSDWTGANVLTF,TGTGCCAGCTCTGACTGGACTGGGGCCAACGTCCTGACTTTC
.,TRBJ1-5,14,once,TRBV7-2,CASSIGAGNQPQHF,TGTGCCAGCAGTATAGGGGCCGGCAATCAGCCCCAGCATTTT
.,TRBJ1-1,17,.,TRBV27,CASSFFTRGLQNTEAFF,TGTGCCAGCAGTTTCTTCACCAGGGGACTCCAGAACACTGAAGCTTTCTTT
.,TRBJ2-1,14,.,TRBV27,CASSPRTGINEQFF,TGTGCCAGCAGTCCCCGGACGGGGATCAATGAGCAGTTCTTC
TRBD2,TRBJ2-3,15,.,TRBV6-1,CASSLGLASADTQYF,TGTGCCAGCAGTTTAGGACTAGCTTCCGCAGATACGCAGTATTTT
.,TRBJ2-4,17,few,TRBV5-6,CASSIARYTGIKNIQYF,TGTGCCAGCAGCATCGCTCGCTATACAGGGATCAAAAACATTCAGTACTTC
TRBD2,TRBJ2-1,19,.,TRBV4-2,CASSQAEVAGDLSYNEQFF,TGTGCCAGCAGCCAAGCTGAGGTAGCGGGGGACCTCTCCTACAATGAGCAGTTCTTC
.,TRBJ1-2,15,.,TRBV28,CASSLTGVAGYGYTF,TGTGCCAGCAGTTTAACCGGGGTTGCAGGCTATGGCTACACCTTC
TRBD2,TRBJ2-1,17,few,TRBV14,CASSQSQGLAGGNEQFF,TGTGCCAGCAGCCAATCCCAGGGACTAGCGGGGGGAAATGAGCAGTTCTTC
.,TRBJ2-5,14,.,TRBV7-9,CASSSPGLQETQYF,TGTGCCAGCAGCTCCCCGGGACTGCAAGAGACCCAGTACTTC
TRBD2,TRBJ2-5,15,.,TRBV5-4,CASSSGLAELGTQYF,TGTGCCAGCAGCTCTGGACTAGCGGAGTTAGGGACCCAGTACTTC
.,TRBJ2-3,12,.,TRBV29-1,CSVESSTDTQYF,TGCAGCGTTGAATCCAGTACAGATACGCAGTATTTT
.,TRBJ1-6,15,.,TRBV6-1,CASKVSHAYNSPLHF,TGTGCCAGCAAGGTCTCTCATGCCTATAATTCACCCCTCCACTTT
.,TRBJ1-5,14,.,TRBV5-5,CASSLVGGDQPQHF,TGTGCCAGCAGCTTGGTAGGAGGGGACCAGCCCCAGCATTTT
.,TRBJ2-7,17,.,TRBV4-1,CASSPHHGAGFSYEQYF,TGCGCCAGCAGCCCCCACCATGGTGCAGGGTTCTCCTACGAGCAGTACTTC
.,TRBJ2-5,13,.,TRBV11-3,CASSPTAQETQYF,TGTGCCAGCAGCCCGACAGCCCAAGAGACCCAGTACTTC
.,TRBJ2-7,11,.,TRBV7-2,CASSYHYEQYF,TGTGCCAGCAGCTACCATTACGAGCAGTACTTC
.,TRBJ2-5,13,.,TRBV29-1,CSVVGNLRETQYF,TGCAGCGTTGTGGGGAACCTCCGGGAGACCCAGTACTTC
TRBD2,TRBJ2-7,14,.,TRBV7-9,CASSPGTSDYEQYF,TGTGCCAGCAGCCCCGGGACTAGCGACTACGAGCAGTACTTC
.,TRBJ2-2,12,.,TRBV5-1,CASSLVGVELFF,TGCGCCAGCAGCCTCGTCGGGGTCGAGCTGTTTTTT
TRBD2,TRBJ2-7,18,.,TRBV4-2,CASSPGFDDSGGRGEQYF,TGTGCCAGCAGCCCAGGATTTGACGATAGCGGGGGACGGGGCGAGCAGTACTTC
TRBD1,TRBJ1-1,14,.,TRBV18,CASSPGQGSTEAFF,TGTGCCAGCTCACCAGGACAGGGGAGCACTGAAGCTTTCTTT
.,TRBJ2-6,15,.,TRBV2,CASSKQGAGANVLTF,TGTGCCAGCAGTAAGCAGGGTGCTGGGGCCAACGTCCTGACTTTC
.,TRBJ1-4,15,few,TRBV7-8,CASSPRQDFGEKLFF,TGTGCCAGCAGCCCCAGACAGGATTTTGGAGAAAAACTGTTTTTT